Sequencing of this T cell receptor (beta chain) was carried out in a study of shared clonotypes between healthy human individuals. Points from the study as a whole: For naive CD4 cells, around 5% of clonotypes were shared across a few donors. The four-donor shared clonotypes exceeded non-shared clonotypes in generation probability, with non-shared ones scoring lower.

The method was immunoSEQ multiplex PCR; TCRdb's version includes in-frame clones alone and lacks a portion of them. The table lists over a million clones, 75% of them singletons. Researchers partitioned CD4+ cells into CD45RA+ naive and CD45RA-negative memory subsets. Worth noting for this clone: What it recognizes is unknown.

Sequencing input: memory CD4+ T cells sorted from blood. As to subset: CD45RA-negative fraction. The TCR comes from a man between 18 and 35 years old in good health.

CDR3 nucleotide sequence: TGTGCCAGCAGGGCGTCGTTGGAGACCCAGTACTTC. Translating it yields CASRASLETQYF. This chain uses TRBV28 with TRBJ2-5; D is uncertain. The germline CDR1 and CDR2 sequences are MDHEN and SYDVKM. V lost 6 bases to trimming and J lost 5 bases, with 10 bases between them. There are 12 residues in the CDR3.